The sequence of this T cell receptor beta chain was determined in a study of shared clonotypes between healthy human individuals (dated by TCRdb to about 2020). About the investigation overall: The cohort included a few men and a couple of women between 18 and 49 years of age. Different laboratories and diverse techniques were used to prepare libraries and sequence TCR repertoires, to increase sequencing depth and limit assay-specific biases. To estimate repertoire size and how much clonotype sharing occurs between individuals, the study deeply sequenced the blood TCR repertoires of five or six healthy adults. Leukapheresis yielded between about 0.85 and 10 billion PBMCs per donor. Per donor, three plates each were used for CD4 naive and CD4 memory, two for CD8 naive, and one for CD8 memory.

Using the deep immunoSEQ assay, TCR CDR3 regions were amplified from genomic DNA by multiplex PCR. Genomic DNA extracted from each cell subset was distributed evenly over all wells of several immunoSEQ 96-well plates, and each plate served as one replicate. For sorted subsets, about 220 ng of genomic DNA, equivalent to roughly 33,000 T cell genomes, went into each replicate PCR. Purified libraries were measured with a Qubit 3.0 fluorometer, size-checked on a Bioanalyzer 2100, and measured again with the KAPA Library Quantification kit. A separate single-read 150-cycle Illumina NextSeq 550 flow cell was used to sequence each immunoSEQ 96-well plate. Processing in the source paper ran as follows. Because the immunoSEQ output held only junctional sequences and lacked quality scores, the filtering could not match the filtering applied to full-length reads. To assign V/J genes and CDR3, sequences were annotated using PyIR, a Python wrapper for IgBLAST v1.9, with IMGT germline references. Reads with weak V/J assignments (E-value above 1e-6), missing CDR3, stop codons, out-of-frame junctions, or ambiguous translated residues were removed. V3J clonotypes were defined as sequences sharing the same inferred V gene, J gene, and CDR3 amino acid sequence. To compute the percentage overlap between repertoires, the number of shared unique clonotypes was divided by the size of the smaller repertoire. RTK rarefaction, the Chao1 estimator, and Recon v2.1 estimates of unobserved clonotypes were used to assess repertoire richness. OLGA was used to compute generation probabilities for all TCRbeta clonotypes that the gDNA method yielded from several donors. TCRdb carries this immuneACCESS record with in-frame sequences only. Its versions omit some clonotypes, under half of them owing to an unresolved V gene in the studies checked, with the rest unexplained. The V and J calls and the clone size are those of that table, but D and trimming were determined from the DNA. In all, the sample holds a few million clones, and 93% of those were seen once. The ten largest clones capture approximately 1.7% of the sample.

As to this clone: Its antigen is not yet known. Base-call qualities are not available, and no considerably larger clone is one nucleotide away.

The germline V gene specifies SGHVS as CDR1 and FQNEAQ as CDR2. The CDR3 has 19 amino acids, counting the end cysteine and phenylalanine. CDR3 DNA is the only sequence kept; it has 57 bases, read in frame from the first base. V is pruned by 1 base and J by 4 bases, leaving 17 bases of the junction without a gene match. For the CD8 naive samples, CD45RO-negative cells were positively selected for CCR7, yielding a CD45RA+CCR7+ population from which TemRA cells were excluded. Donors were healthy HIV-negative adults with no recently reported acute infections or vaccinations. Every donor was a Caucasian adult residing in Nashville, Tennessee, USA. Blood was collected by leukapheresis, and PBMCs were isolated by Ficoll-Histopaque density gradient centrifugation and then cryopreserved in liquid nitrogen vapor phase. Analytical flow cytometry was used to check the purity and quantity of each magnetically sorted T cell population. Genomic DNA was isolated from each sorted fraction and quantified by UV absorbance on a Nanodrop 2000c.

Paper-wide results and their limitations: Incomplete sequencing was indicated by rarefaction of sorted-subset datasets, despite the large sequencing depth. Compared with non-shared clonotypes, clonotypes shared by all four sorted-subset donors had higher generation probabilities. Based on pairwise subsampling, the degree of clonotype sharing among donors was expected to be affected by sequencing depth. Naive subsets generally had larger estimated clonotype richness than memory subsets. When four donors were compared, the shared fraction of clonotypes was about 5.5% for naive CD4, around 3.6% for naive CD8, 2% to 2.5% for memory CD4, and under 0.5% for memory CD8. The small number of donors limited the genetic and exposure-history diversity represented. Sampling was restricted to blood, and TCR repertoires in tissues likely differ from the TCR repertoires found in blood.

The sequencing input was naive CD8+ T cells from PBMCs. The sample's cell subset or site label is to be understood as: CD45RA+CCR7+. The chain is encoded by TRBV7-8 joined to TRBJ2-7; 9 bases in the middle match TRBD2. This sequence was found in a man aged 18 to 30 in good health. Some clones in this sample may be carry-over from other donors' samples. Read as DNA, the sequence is TGTGCCAGCAGCTTAGGGTTCGGCGGGAGGGCCTCTTTCATGTACGAGCAGTACTTC. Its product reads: CASSLGFGGRASFMYEQYF.